Described below is a single T cell receptor beta chain sequence and its context. This entry belongs to a study of blood T cell repertoires in COVID-19. Study context: T cells, B-cell-depleted T cells, or PBMCs provided the cDNA or gDNA that served as material.

Germline values: CDR1 LNHDA, CDR2 SQIVND (reference sequence). The V end was cut by 5 bases, the J end by 9 bases, with 20 bases between. The CDR3 is made up of 15 amino acids. Original handling: Estimation of nucleated cell counts was performed using reference gene primer amplification. Sequenced by immunoSEQ multiplex PCR; TCRdb stores in-frame clones only, minus some. Clone size and the V and J calls come from that table; the DNA yielded D and trimming. The data hold 490,000 or so clones, with approximately 90% observed a single time. Individuals drawn from approximately 26 US areas were roughly 18 to 89 years old. Grouping used clinical history reported by participants in a survey and questionnaire.

The sample was PBMCs or T cells enriched from blood (not recorded which). This sequence originates from a middle-aged woman who had recovered from COVID-19. The chain is built from TRBV19 and TRBJ1-5; D uncertain. The CDR3 DNA follows: TGTGCCAGTAGTCCTAGTTTTATCCCGTCTTGGCCCCAGCATTTT. Translated, it gives CASSPSFIPSWPQHF.